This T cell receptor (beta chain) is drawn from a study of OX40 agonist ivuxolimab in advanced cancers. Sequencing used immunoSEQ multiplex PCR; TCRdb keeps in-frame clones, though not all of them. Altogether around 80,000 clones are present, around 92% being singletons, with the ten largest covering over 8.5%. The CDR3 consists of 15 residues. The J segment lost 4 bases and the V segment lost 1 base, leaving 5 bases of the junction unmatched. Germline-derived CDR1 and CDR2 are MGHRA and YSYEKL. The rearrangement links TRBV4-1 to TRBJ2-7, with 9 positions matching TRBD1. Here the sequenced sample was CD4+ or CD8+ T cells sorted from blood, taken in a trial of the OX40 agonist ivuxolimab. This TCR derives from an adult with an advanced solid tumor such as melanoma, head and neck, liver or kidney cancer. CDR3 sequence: CASSQGPGQGYEQYF. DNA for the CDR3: TGCGCCAGCAGCCAAGGTCCGGGACAGGGTTACGAGCAGTACTTC.